This T cell receptor (beta chain) was identified during a study of T cell changes during pregnancy in multiple sclerosis (dated by TCRdb to about 2019). For the wider study: The study examined how the T cell repertoire changed over the course of pregnancy in women with multiple sclerosis.

The library was produced with the immunoSEQ multiplex PCR assay. TCRdb stores this immuneACCESS table with in-frame sequences only. Part of the clones is absent; in the studies checked, under half of the shortfall reflects unresolved V genes, and no reason is known for the rest. In all, the sample holds 45,000 to 65,000 clones, and about 93% of those were seen once. Of the sample, roughly 2.7% falls within the top ten clones. Measured from the cysteine to the phenylalanine, the CDR3 is 14 residues long. This entry keeps only the CDR3 DNA: 42 bases, framed from base 1. Compared with germline, V lacks 3 bases and J lacks 3 bases; bases without a gene match: 3. CDR1 and CDR2, looked up from the germline V gene, are SGDLS and YYNGEE. Details on this clone: The antigen it binds to is not known. Per-base quality was not reported, and no clone a single base away is much larger than it.

The sequence was obtained from a female donor with multiple sclerosis, enrolled in a pregnancy study. The sample in question was CD8+ T cells from peripheral blood mononuclear cells, obtained in the third trimester of pregnancy. This sequence uses TRBV9 and TRBJ2-3; 8 of the junction bases match TRBD1. In nucleotides, the sequence is TGTGCCAGCAGCGGGACAGGGCCTACAGATACGCAGTATTTT. It encodes CASSGTGPTDTQYF.